Below are 5 T cell receptor beta chains sequenced from a single sample in a study of cytomegalovirus exposure and HLA in healthy donors. The PCR employed 60 Vbeta primers together with 13 Jbeta primers. Method: immunoSEQ multiplex PCR; TCRdb's copy keeps in-frame clones and lacks some. The sample's table shows around 60,000 clones. Source material: PBMCs. These receptors were obtained from a man in his thirties or forties in good health and CMV-seropositive.

The J gene is TRBJ1-5, the V gene TRBV2; D is uncertain. V shed 4 bases and J shed 4 bases, with 11 bases lying between them. The CDR3 sequence is 14 residues long. The germline V gene has CDR1 SNHLY and CDR2 FYNNEI. The CDR3 loop reads CASSVVSDNQPQHF. CDR3 DNA sequence: TGTGCCAGCAGTGTTGTGTCAGATAATCAGCCCCAGCATTTT.

The V gene is TRBV30, the J gene TRBJ1-2; D is unclear. V was trimmed by 2 bases and J by 2 bases, leaving 6 bases between them. Germline loops: CDR1 GTSNPN, CDR2 SVGIG (reference sequence). This CDR3 comprises 12 residues. This CDR3 is CAWSTLNYGYTF. Here the CDR3 DNA reads TGTGCCTGGAGTACATTAAACTATGGCTACACCTTC.

CDR3 sequence (DNA): TGTGCCTGGACCTCCGGGTATAACACTGAAGCTTTCTTT. It specifies CAWTSGYNTEAFF. The rearrangement uses TRBV30 and TRBJ1-1; no definite D call. CDR1 is GTSNPN, CDR2 SVGIG, per germline (reference sequence). The CDR3 totals 13 residues. V lost 4 bases, J lost 2 bases, and 11 bases lay in between.

As to this clone: One junction end disagrees with the germline gene, perhaps due to a read error. The CDR3 DNA follows: TGTGCCAGCAGCTTAGACGGGAGCTCCGACAATGAGCAGTTCTTC. This sequence encodes CASSLDGSSDNEQFF. The chain combines TRBV7-6 with TRBJ2-1; possibly TRBD2 for D (6 bases). Germline V gene lookup returns CDR1 SGHVS and CDR2 FNYEAQ. The CDR3 length is 15 residues.

V and J are TRBV19 and TRBJ1-4; 7 bases line up with TRBD1. The CDR3 extends over 14 amino acids. V was pared by 5 bases and J by 8 bases, with 8 bases of the junction left unmatched. Germline V gives CDR1 LNHDA, CDR2 SQIVND (reference sequence). This chain's CDR3 is CASSPQTGYEKLFF. The CDR3 nucleotides are TGTGCCAGTAGTCCTCAGACAGGGTACGAAAAACTGTTTTTT.